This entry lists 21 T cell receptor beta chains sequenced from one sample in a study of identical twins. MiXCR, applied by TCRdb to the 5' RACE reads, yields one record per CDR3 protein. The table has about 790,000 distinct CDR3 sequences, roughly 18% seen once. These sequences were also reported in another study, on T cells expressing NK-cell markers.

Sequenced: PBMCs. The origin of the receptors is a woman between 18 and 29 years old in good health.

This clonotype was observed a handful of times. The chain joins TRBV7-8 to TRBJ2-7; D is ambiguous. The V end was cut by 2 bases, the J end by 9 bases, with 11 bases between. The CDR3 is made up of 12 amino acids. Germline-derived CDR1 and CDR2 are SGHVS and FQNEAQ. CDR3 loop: CASSLLVFAQYF. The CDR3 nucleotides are TGTGCCAGCAGCTTACTTGTTTTCGCGCAGTACTTC.

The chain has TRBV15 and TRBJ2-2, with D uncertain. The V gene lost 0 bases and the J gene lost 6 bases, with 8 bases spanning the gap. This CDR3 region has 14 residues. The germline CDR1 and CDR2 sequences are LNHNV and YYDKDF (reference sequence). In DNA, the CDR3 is TGTGCCACCAGCAGAGATCCGGCTCCCGGGGAGCTGTTTTTT. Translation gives CATSRDPAPGELFF. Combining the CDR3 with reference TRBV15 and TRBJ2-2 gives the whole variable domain DAMVIQNPRYQVTQFGKPVTLSCSQTLNHNVMYWYQQKSSQAPKLLFHYYDKDFNNEADTPDNFQSRRPNTSFCFLDIRSPGLGDTAMYLCATSRDPAPGELFFGEGSRLTVL.

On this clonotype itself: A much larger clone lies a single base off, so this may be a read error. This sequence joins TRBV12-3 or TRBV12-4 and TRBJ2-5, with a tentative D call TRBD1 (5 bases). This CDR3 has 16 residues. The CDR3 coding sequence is TGTGCCAGCAGTACTTCTAGGGGAAGAGGTCAAGAGACCAAGTACTTC. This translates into CASSTSRGRGQETKYF.

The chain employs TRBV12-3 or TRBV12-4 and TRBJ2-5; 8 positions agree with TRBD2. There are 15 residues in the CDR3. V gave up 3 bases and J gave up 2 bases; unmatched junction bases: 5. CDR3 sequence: CASSFRAGEQETQYF. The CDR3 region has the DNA TGTGCCAGCAGTTTCAGAGCGGGAGAGCAAGAGACCCAGTACTTC.

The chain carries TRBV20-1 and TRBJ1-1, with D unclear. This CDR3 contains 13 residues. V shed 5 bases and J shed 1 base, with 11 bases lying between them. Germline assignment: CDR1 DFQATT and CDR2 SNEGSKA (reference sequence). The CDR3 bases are TGCAGTGCTGACACCGGGAGGAACACTGAAGCTTTCTTT. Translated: CSADTGRNTEAFF.

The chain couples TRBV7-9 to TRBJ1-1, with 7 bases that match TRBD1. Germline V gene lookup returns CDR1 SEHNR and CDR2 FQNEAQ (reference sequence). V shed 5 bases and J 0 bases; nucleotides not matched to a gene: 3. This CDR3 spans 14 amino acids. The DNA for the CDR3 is TGTGCCAGCAGCATTACAGGGGTGAACACTGAAGCTTTCTTT. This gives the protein CASSITGVNTEAFF. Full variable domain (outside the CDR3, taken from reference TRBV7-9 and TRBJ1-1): DTGVSQNPRHKITKRGQNVTFRCDPISEHNRLYWYRQTLGQGPEFLTYFQNEAQLEKSRLLSDRFSAERPKGSFSTLEIQRTEQGDSAMYLCASSITGVNTEAFFGQGTRLTVV.

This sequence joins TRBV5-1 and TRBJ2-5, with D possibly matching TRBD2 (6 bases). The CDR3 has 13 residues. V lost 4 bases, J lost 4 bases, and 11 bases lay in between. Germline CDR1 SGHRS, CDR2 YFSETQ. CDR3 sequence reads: CASSGEGGETQYF. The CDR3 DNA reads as TGCGCCAGCAGCGGAGAGGGAGGAGAGACCCAGTACTTC.

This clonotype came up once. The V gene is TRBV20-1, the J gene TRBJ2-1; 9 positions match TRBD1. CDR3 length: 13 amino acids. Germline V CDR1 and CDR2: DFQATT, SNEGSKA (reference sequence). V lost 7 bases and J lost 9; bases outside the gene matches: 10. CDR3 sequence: CSGTGDLDGEQFF. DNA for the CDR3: TGCAGTGGGACAGGGGATCTGGATGGTGAGCAGTTCTTC.

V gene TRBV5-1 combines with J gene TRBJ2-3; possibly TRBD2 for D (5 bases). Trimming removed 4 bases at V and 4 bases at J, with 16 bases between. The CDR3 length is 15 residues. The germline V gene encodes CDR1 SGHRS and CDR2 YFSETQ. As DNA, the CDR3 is TGCGCCAGCAGCCCCCGGGGAGTTTCTGCAGATACGCAGTATTTT. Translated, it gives CASSPRGVSADTQYF.

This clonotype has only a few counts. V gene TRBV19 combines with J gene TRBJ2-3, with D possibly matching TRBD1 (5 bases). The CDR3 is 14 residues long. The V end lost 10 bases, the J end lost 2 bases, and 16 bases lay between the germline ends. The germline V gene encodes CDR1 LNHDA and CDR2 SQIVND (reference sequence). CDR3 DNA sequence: TGTGCCACGTCCCGAAAAGGGGACACAGATACGCAGTATTTT. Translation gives CATSRKGDTDTQYF.

CDR3 in DNA: TGTGCCATCAGTGATGCCTCACCCTACGAGCAGTACTTC. Its protein is CAISDASPYEQYF. The J gene is TRBJ2-7, the V gene TRBV10-3; no clear D gene. With 3 bases removed from V and 2 bases from J, the gap between germline ends came to 8 bases. The CDR3 has 13 residues. Germline lookup yields CDR1 ENHRY and CDR2 SYGVKD.

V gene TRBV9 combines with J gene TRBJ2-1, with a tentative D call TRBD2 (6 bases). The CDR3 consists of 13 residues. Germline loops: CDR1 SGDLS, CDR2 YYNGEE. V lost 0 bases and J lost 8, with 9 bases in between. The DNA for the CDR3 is TGTGCCAGCAGCGTAGCTACGGGAGATGAGCAGTTCTTC. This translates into CASSVATGDEQFF.

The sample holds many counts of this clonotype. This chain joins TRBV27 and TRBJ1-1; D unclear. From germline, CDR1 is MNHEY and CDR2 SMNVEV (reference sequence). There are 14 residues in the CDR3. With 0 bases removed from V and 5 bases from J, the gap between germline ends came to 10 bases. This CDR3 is CASSLSPGQTEAFF. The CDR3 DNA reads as TGTGCCAGCAGTTTATCTCCCGGGCAGACTGAAGCTTTCTTT.

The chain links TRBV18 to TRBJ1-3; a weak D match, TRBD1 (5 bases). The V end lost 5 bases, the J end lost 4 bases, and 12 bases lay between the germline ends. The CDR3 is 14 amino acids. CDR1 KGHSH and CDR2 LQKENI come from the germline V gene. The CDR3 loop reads CASSSPRGGNTIYF. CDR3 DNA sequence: TGTGCCAGCTCATCCCCTCGGGGCGGAAACACCATATATTTT.

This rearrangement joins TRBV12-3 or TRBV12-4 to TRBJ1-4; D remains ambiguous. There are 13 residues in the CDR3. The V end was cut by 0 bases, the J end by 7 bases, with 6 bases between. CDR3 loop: CASSLAEAEKLFF. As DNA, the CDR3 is TGTGCCAGCAGTTTAGCGGAGGCTGAAAAACTGTTTTTT.

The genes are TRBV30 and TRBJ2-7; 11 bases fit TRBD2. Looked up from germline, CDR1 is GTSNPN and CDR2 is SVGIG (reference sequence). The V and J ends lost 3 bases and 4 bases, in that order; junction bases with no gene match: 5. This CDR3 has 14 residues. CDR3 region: CAWSQLAGVYEQYF. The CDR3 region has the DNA TGTGCCTGGAGCCAACTAGCGGGGGTTTACGAGCAGTACTTC.

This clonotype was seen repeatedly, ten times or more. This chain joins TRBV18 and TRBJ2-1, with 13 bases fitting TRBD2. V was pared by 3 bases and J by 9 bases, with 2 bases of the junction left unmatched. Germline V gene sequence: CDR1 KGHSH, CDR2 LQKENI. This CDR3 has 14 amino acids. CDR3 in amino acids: CASSPGLAGTEQFF. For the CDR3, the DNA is TGTGCCAGCTCACCGGGACTAGCGGGGACTGAGCAGTTCTTC.

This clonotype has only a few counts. In DNA, the CDR3 is TGTGCCAGCCGAAAGGGACAGGGCGTCCGGGAGACCCAGTACTTC. Protein sequence: CASRKGQGVRETQYF. The chain has TRBV21-1 and TRBJ2-5; the table's D gene call, TRBD1, was not cross checked with the DNA. TRBV21-1 is a recognized pseudogene. This CDR3 region has 15 residues.

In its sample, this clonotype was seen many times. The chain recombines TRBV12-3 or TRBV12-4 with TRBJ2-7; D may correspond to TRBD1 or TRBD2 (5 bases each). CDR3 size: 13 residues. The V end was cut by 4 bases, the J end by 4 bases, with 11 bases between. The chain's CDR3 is CASSSSGGYEQYF. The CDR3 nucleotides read TGTGCCAGCAGTTCTAGTGGGGGTTACGAGCAGTACTTC.

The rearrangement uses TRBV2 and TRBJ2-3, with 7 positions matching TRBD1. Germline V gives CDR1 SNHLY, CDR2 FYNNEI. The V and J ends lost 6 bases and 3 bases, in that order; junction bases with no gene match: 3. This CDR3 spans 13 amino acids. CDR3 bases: TGTGCCAGCAGCAGGGGGTGGACAGATACGCAGTATTTT. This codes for CASSRGWTDTQYF.

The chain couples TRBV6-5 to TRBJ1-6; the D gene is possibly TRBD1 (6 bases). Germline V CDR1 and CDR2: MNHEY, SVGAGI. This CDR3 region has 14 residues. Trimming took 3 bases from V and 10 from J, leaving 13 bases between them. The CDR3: CASSYGGRGSPLHF. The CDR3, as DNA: TGTGCCAGCAGTTATGGGGGGCGCGGATCACCCCTCCACTTT.